Included here is one TCR beta chain sequence, with context. The data were obtained in a study of blood T cell repertoires in COVID-19. Background on the study: Whether acute or convalescent, the COVID-19 samples came from the United States, Italy and Spain. The analysed material was cDNA or gDNA that came from T cells, B-cell-depleted T cells, or PBMCs.

In the original workflow: Estimates of nucleated cell counts were drawn from the amplification of reference gene primers. Repertoires were generated with immunoSEQ multiplex PCR, while TCRdb's copy carries only in-frame clones and drops some. V and J calls and clone size come straight from that table; D and trimming were deduced from the DNA. The sample includes about 76,000 clones, roughly 80% of them seen just once. V lost 6 bases and J lost 8, with 13 bases in between. This CDR3 is built from 12 residues. The germline gives CDR1 KGHSH, CDR2 LQKENI. This chain joins TRBV18 and TRBJ1-1, with a weak D call TRBD1 (6 bases). Sequenced input: peripheral blood. This clonotype originated in a human donor in a cohort sampled during active COVID-19. CDR3 loop: CASSLRTEEAFF. In DNA, the CDR3 is TGTGCCAGCTCCCTTAGGACAGAAGAAGCTTTCTTT.